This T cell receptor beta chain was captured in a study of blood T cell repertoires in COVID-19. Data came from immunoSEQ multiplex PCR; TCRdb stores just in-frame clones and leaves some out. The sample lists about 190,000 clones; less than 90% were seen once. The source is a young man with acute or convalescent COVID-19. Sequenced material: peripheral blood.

In DNA, the CDR3 is TGTGCCAGCAGTTCCAGGGCGGACTATGGCTACACCTTC. Protein sequence: CASSSRADYGYTF. The gene calls are TRBV6-5 and TRBJ1-2; D is possibly TRBD1 (5 bases). This CDR3 is built from 13 residues. V gave up 4 bases and J gave up 3 bases, with 9 bases separating them. The germline gives CDR1 MNHEY, CDR2 SVGAGI.